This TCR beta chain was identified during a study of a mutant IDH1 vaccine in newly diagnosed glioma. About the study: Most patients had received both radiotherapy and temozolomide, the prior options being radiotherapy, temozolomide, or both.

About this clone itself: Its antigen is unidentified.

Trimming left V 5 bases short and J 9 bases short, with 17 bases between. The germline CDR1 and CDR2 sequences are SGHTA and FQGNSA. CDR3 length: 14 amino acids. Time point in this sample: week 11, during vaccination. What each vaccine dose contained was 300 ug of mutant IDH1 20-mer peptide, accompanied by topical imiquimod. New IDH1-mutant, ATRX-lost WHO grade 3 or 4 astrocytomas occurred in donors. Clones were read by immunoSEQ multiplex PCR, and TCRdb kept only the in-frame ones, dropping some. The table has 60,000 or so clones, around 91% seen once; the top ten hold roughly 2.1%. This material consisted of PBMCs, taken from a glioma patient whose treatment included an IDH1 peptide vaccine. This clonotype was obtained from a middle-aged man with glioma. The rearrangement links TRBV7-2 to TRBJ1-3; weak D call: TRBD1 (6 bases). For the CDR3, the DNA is TGTGCCAGCAGCCTTTGGGGGGCCTTCGGCACCATATATTTT. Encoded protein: CASSLWGAFGTIYF. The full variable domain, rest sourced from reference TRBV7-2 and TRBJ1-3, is GAGVSQSPSNKVTEKGKDVELRCDPISGHTALYWYRQSLGQGLEFLIYFQGNSAPDKSGLPSDRFSAERTGGSVSTLTIQRTQQEDSAVYLCASSLWGAFGTIYFGEGSWLTVV.